The 21 T cell receptor beta chains listed next were all sequenced from one sample in a study of radiotherapy plus CTLA-4 blockade in lung cancer. TCRdb keeps only in-frame clones here, not all; method: immunoSEQ multiplex PCR. Here the sample spans about 76,000 clones, around 81% being singletons. Sequenced material: peripheral blood, taken from a patient treated with radiotherapy plus ipilimumab. The source is a human donor with non-small cell lung cancer whose response to radiotherapy plus ipilimumab could not be evaluated. Some clones in this sample may be carry-over from other donors' samples.

This clone was detected once. This chain joins TRBV19 and TRBJ1-6, with 9 bases aligning to TRBD1. The CDR3 contains 16 residues. The trim removed 4 bases at V and 7 bases at J, leaving 8 bases unmatched. The germline CDR1 and CDR2 sequences are LNHDA and SQIVND (reference sequence). CDR3 loop: CASSTRTGAKNSPLHF. The CDR3 coding sequence is TGTGCCAGTAGTACTCGGACAGGGGCGAAGAATTCACCCCTCCACTTT.

This CDR3 is CAISSGTYNEQFF. CDR3 DNA: TGTGCCATCTCCTCAGGGACCTACAATGAGCAGTTCTTC. The V and J genes are TRBV7-8 and TRBJ2-1; D is perhaps TRBD1 (5 bases). The V end was cut by 10 bases, the J end by 2 bases, with 12 bases between. CDR1 is SGHVS, CDR2 FQNEAQ, per germline. This CDR3 contains 13 residues. Looking up the rest from reference TRBV7-8 and TRBJ2-1 gives the full variable domain: GAGVSQSPRYKVAKRGQDVALRCDPISGHVSLFWYQQALGQGPEFLTYFQNEAQLDKSGLPSDRFFAERPEGSVSTLKIQRTQQEDSAVYLCAISSGTYNEQFFGPGTRLTVL.

The chain has TRBV19 and TRBJ1-4; TRBD1 might be the D (5 bases). Per germline, CDR1 LNHDA and CDR2 SQIVND (reference sequence). Trimming cost V 7 bases and J 8 bases, with 11 bases left between them. The CDR3 has 12 residues. The CDR3 here is CASNGAGEKLFF. For the CDR3, the DNA is TGTGCCAGTAACGGGGCGGGAGAAAAACTGTTTTTT.

The J gene is TRBJ1-5, the V gene TRBV28; D unclear. Germline-derived CDR1 and CDR2 are MDHEN and SYDVKM. V lost 6 bases to trimming and J lost 3 bases, with 6 bases between them. The CDR3 totals 12 residues. The CDR3: CASSGNNQPQHF. The DNA for the CDR3 is TGTGCCAGCAGCGGGAACAATCAGCCCCAGCATTTT.

This chain links TRBV27 with TRBJ2-1, with 8 bases aligning to TRBD2. V lost 5 bases, J lost 2 bases, and 8 bases stayed unmatched. This CDR3 spans 16 amino acids. In germline, CDR1 is MNHEY, CDR2 SMNVEV (reference sequence). CDR3 protein: CASSGPGGPTYNEQFF. The CDR3 DNA is TGTGCCAGCAGTGGGCCGGGGGGGCCGACCTACAATGAGCAGTTCTTC.

This clone turned up a few times. The J gene is TRBJ1-4, the V gene TRBV5-5; D gene unclear. V lost 0 bases, J lost 0 bases, and 9 bases lay in between. The CDR3 runs to 16 residues. Germline loops: CDR1 SGHKS, CDR2 YYEKEE (reference sequence). The CDR3 reads CASSLGAISTNEKLFF. CDR3 DNA sequence: TGTGCCAGCAGCTTGGGGGCTATATCAACTAATGAAAAACTGTTTTTT.

This clone was seen only a few times. V usage is TRBV27 and J usage is TRBJ2-7, with 9 bases lining up with TRBD2. Germline V gives CDR1 MNHEY, CDR2 SMNVEV (reference sequence). The CDR3 sequence is 15 residues long. With 8 bases clipped from V and 4 bases from J, the junction kept 12 bases outside the gene matches. Here the CDR3 reads CASGSLAGGQYEQYF. The CDR3 DNA reads TGTGCCAGCGGATCTCTGGCGGGGGGGCAATACGAGCAGTACTTC.

V is TRBV25-1 and J is TRBJ1-5, with a possible D match to TRBD1 (6 bases). V lost 1 base, J lost 6 bases, and 10 bases lay in between. This CDR3 contains 14 residues. Germline V CDR1 and CDR2: MGHDK, SYGVNS. CDR3 nucleotides: TGTGCCAGCAGTGAATTGAGGGGGACTCAGCCCCAGCATTTT. It encodes CASSELRGTQPQHF.

CDR3 bases: TGTGCCAGCAGTACCGGGACAGGGGGCGCGAGTGAAGCTTTCTTT. Translating it yields CASSTGTGGASEAFF. This chain links TRBV7-2 with TRBJ1-1; the match to TRBD1 covers 12 bases. The germline V gene encodes CDR1 SGHTA and CDR2 FQGNSA. V gave up 6 bases and J gave up 7 bases; unmatched junction bases: 9. CDR3 length: 15 residues.

The chain uses TRBV2 and TRBJ1-6, with a weak D call TRBD1 (5 bases). Looked up from germline, CDR1 is SNHLY and CDR2 is FYNNEI. This CDR3 region has 18 residues. V lost 3 bases and J 6 bases, leaving 21 bases between the germline ends. The CDR3 loop is CASSDPGQGWNPNSPLHF. DNA of the CDR3: TGTGCCAGCAGTGACCCTGGTCAGGGCTGGAATCCTAATTCACCCCTCCACTTT. Full variable domain (outside the CDR3, taken from reference TRBV2 and TRBJ1-6): EPEVTQTPSHQVTQMGQEVILRCVPISNHLYFYWYRQILGQKVEFLVSFYNNEISEKSEIFDDQFSVERPDGSNFTLKIRSTKLEDSAMYFCASSDPGQGWNPNSPLHFGNGTRLTVT.

The rearrangement uses TRBV7-9 and TRBJ2-2; 7 positions agree with TRBD2. The CDR3 has 12 amino acids. J gave up 6 bases and V 5 bases, and 0 bases lay outside the gene matches. The germline V gene has CDR1 SEHNR and CDR2 FQNEAQ (reference sequence). DNA for the CDR3: TGTGCCAGCAGCCGGGGGGCCGGGGAGCTGTTTTTT. This gives the protein CASSRGAGELFF.

This chain uses TRBV28 with TRBJ1-1; 8 bases align to TRBD1. Germline V CDR1 and CDR2: MDHEN, SYDVKM. This CDR3 is built from 17 residues. Unmatched junction bases numbered 17, after V lost 8 bases and J lost 3 bases. The CDR3 DNA follows: TGTGCCAGCTTTCGCAGTCGAGCAGGGGGCCCTGACACTGAAGCTTTCTTT. It is translated as CASFRSRAGGPDTEAFF. Full variable domain (outside the CDR3, taken from reference TRBV28 and TRBJ1-1): DVKVTQSSRYLVKRTGEKVFLECVQDMDHENMFWYRQDPGLGLRLIYFSYDVKMKEKGDIPEGYSVSREKKERFSLILESASTNQTSMYLCASFRSRAGGPDTEAFFGQGTRLTVV.

The genes are TRBV15 and TRBJ2-2; 9 bases line up with TRBD1. The CDR3 loop spans 15 amino acids. Losses at the gene ends were 5 bases for V and 5 bases for J; bases not matched to a gene: 6. Looked up from germline, CDR1 is LNHNV and CDR2 is YYDKDF (reference sequence). The CDR3 DNA follows: TGTGCCACCAGCTACAGGGGGCTGAGGACCGGGGAGCTGTTTTTT. Encoded protein: CATSYRGLRTGELFF.

V gene TRBV11-2 combines with J gene TRBJ2-1; 8 bases fit TRBD1. The V and J ends lost 6 bases and 1 base, in that order; junction bases with no gene match: 5. This CDR3 region has 15 residues. Germline V lookup: CDR1 SGHAT, CDR2 FQNNGV. CDR3 residues: CASSLGQGSYNEQFF. In DNA form, the CDR3 reads TGTGCCAGCAGTCTCGGACAGGGTTCCTACAATGAGCAGTTCTTC.

The V gene is TRBV9, the J gene TRBJ2-5, with 7 nucleotides matching TRBD2. This CDR3 has 16 amino acids. The trim removed 0 bases at V and 1 base at J, leaving 6 bases unmatched. In germline, CDR1 is SGDLS, CDR2 YYNGEE. CDR3 in DNA: TGTGCCAGCAGCGTAGGTCTAGCGGTACTCCAAGAGACCCAGTACTTC. It codes for CASSVGLAVLQETQYF.

In this sample, this clone turned up once. The chain employs TRBV19 and TRBJ2-5, with 9 bases fitting TRBD1. This CDR3 comprises 13 residues. V lost 5 bases to trimming and J lost 4 bases; unmatched junction nucleotides: 2. Per the germline V gene, CDR1 is LNHDA and CDR2 is SQIVND (reference sequence). CDR3 DNA sequence: TGTGCCAGTAGTTTACAGGGGGCAGAGACCCAGTACTTC. Amino acid sequence: CASSLQGAETQYF.

The chain recombines TRBV15 with TRBJ2-3, with 7 bases identical to TRBD1. CDR1 is LNHNV, CDR2 YYDKDF, per germline (reference sequence). The CDR3 totals 15 residues. V shed 5 bases and J 3 bases; nucleotides not matched to a gene: 8. The CDR3 here is CATSPLARGTDTQYF. Here the CDR3 DNA reads TGTGCCACCAGCCCCCTGGCCAGGGGGACAGATACGCAGTATTTT.

This chain connects TRBV5-1 to TRBJ1-1; TRBD1 is a possible D gene (6 bases). V was trimmed by 5 bases and J by 4 bases, leaving 12 bases between them. The CDR3 extends over 13 amino acids. Germline CDR1 reads SGHRS; CDR2 reads YFSETQ. The CDR3, as DNA: TGCGCCAGCAGAAATCAGGGGTTCACTGAAGCTTTCTTT. Encoded protein: CASRNQGFTEAFF.

This chain uses TRBV2 with TRBJ2-3; D gene unclear. CDR1 is SNHLY, CDR2 FYNNEI, per germline. V dropped 4 bases and J dropped 0 bases, with 8 bases sitting between them. This CDR3 has 14 amino acids. This chain's CDR3 is CASSGHSSTDTQYF. The CDR3 region has the DNA TGTGCCAGCAGTGGTCACTCAAGCACAGATACGCAGTATTTT.

This clone was observed a handful of times. This chain connects TRBV5-8 to TRBJ2-3; TRBD2 matches 9 bases. V lost 2 bases and J lost 2; bases outside the gene matches: 3. Germline V CDR1 and CDR2: SGHTS, YDEGEE. The CDR3 consists of 15 residues. The CDR3 coding sequence is TGTGCCAGCAGCTTTCTAGCGGGGTCCACAGATACGCAGTATTTT. This translates into CASSFLAGSTDTQYF.

V usage is TRBV25-1 and J usage is TRBJ1-2, with 9 nucleotides matching TRBD1. The V and J ends lost 3 bases and 6 bases, in that order; junction bases with no gene match: 11. This CDR3 spans 16 amino acids. Germline-derived CDR1 and CDR2 are MGHDK and SYGVNS. CDR3: CASSDPNRDREDGYTF. The CDR3 coding sequence is TGTGCCAGCAGTGACCCGAACCGGGACAGGGAGGATGGCTACACCTTC.